The clone carrying this T cell receptor beta chain showed up just a few times. A second PCR, run for roughly 7 to 11 cycles, used a sample-barcoded 5' primer plus a J-beta primer mix. MiXCR, run by TCRdb on the 5' RACE reads, gives a single entry per CDR3 protein. The sample gives around 710,000 distinct CDR3 sequences, 43% of which show up once; 20% to 25% is in the top ten. Around 10 milliliters of peripheral blood were drawn from each donor. Per the germline V gene, CDR1 is SQVTM and CDR2 is ANQGSEA. With 7 bases clipped from V and 5 bases from J, the junction kept 5 bases outside the gene matches. The CDR3 has 12 amino acids. This entry comes from a study of blood T cells in healthy people across ages.

The chain recombines TRBV29-1 with TRBJ2-3; 8 nucleotides agree with TRBD2. Sequenced input: blood. This TCR was sampled from a woman aged 60 to 75 in good health. The CDR3 is CSDGGARDTQYF. The CDR3 nucleotides are TGCAGCGACGGGGGGGCTAGAGATACGCAGTATTTT.